Shown below are 27 T cell receptor beta chains from a single sample sequenced in a study of cytomegalovirus exposure and HLA in healthy donors. The PCR contained 60 Vbeta and 13 Jbeta primers. Profiling relied on immunoSEQ multiplex PCR, and the TCRdb table lists in-frame clones only, not all of them. Among some 130,000 clones, around 69% were seen once, and the ten largest hold about 2.6%. Sequencing was performed on PBMCs. Receptor source: a human donor in good health.

This chain uses TRBV6-5 with TRBJ1-2; 9 nucleotides line up with TRBD1. The CDR3 length is 14 residues. Germline V CDR1 and CDR2: MNHEY, SVGAGI. J was trimmed by 3 bases and V by 5 bases; bases with no gene match: 4. The DNA of the CDR3 is TGTGCCAGCAGTCCGAGGACAGGGGACTATGGCTACACCTTC. This translates into CASSPRTGDYGYTF.

The chain is built from TRBV11-1 and TRBJ2-7; TRBD1 might be the D (6 bases). The CDR3 totals 13 residues. Germline values: CDR1 SGHAT, CDR2 FQDESV (reference sequence). V dropped 8 bases and J dropped 3 bases, with 14 bases sitting between them. In DNA, the CDR3 is TGTGCCAGCCAAACCCCAGGGGTCTACGAGCAGTACTTC. Amino acids: CASQTPGVYEQYF.

This chain uses TRBV7-2 with TRBJ1-1; no clear D. Per the germline V gene, CDR1 is SGHTA and CDR2 is FQGNSA. The ends were cut back, 5 bases at V and 5 bases at J, with 15 bases in the middle. The CDR3 has 14 residues. Written as DNA, the CDR3 is TGTGCCAGCAGCCCAGCGGGGTTAGCGACTGAAGCTTTCTTT. It encodes CASSPAGLATEAFF.

The V gene is TRBV6-1, the J gene TRBJ1-1, with TRBD1 matching 7 bases. Trimming at V came to 7 bases and at J to 1 base, leaving 6 bases not matched to a gene. The CDR3 sequence is 14 residues long. Germline loops: CDR1 MNHNS, CDR2 SASEGT. CDR3 in DNA: TGTGCCAGCACCATCCACAGGGGGAACACTGAAGCTTTCTTT. As protein: CASTIHRGNTEAFF.

V and J are TRBV20-1 and TRBJ2-1, with a possible D match to TRBD1 (6 bases). Germline CDR1 is DFQATT and CDR2 is SNEGSKA (reference sequence). The CDR3 covers 11 residues. V dropped 6 bases and J dropped 8 bases, with 11 bases sitting between them. The CDR3 spells CSARGGYEQFF. For the CDR3, the DNA is TGCAGTGCGCGAGGGGGATATGAGCAGTTCTTC.

The chain combines TRBV9 with TRBJ2-7, with 7 bases aligning to TRBD2. Germline CDR1 and CDR2: SGDLS and YYNGEE. J was trimmed by 2 bases and V by 7 bases; bases with no gene match: 9. This CDR3 spans 14 amino acids. The CDR3 sequence is CASSAAGDTYEQYF. CDR3 coding DNA: TGTGCCAGCTCCGCGGCGGGGGATACCTACGAGCAGTACTTC. Full variable domain (outside the CDR3, taken from reference TRBV9 and TRBJ2-7): DSGVTQTPKHLITATGQRVTLRCSPRSGDLSVYWYQQSLDQGLQFLIQYYNGEERAKGNILERFSAQQFPDLHSELNLSSLELGDSALYFCASSAAGDTYEQYFGPGTRLTVT.

J is TRBJ1-6 and V is TRBV7-9, with 8 bases matching TRBD1. Per the germline V gene, CDR1 is SEHNR and CDR2 is FQNEAQ (reference sequence). V lost 4 bases, J lost 7 bases, and 9 bases stayed unmatched. The CDR3 extends over 16 amino acids. The CDR3 DNA reads as TGTGCCAGCAGCTACGTCCGGGACAGGCCAAATTCACCCCTCCACTTT. Encoded protein: CASSYVRDRPNSPLHF.

The chain combines TRBV6-6 with TRBJ2-1; 7 bases agree with TRBD2. J gave up 5 bases and V 4 bases, and 11 bases lay outside the gene matches. CDR3 length: 16 amino acids. The germline V gene encodes CDR1 MNHNY and CDR2 SVGAGI (reference sequence). CDR3 sequence reads: CASSSKLAPGHNEQFF. Written as DNA, the CDR3 is TGTGCCAGCAGTTCGAAACTAGCGCCGGGTCACAATGAGCAGTTCTTC.

The rearrangement uses TRBV2 and TRBJ1-4; D call uncertain. CDR3 length equals 15 residues. Germline-derived CDR1 and CDR2 are SNHLY and FYNNEI. Trimming cost V 6 bases and J 5 bases, with 16 bases left between them. The CDR3 reads CASRGTSVENEKLFF. In DNA form, the CDR3 reads TGTGCCAGCAGGGGCACGTCGGTCGAAAATGAAAAACTGTTTTTT. Complete variable domain (other parts from reference TRBV2 and TRBJ1-4): EPEVTQTPSHQVTQMGQEVILRCVPISNHLYFYWYRQILGQKVEFLVSFYNNEISEKSEIFDDQFSVERPDGSNFTLKIRSTKLEDSAMYFCASRGTSVENEKLFFGSGTQLSVL.

The chain is built from TRBV18 and TRBJ2-1; 12 nucleotides match TRBD2. From germline, CDR1 is KGHSH and CDR2 LQKENI. The J segment lost 13 bases and the V segment lost 4 bases, leaving 14 bases of the junction unmatched. This CDR3 contains 16 residues. In DNA form, the CDR3 reads TGTGCCAGCTCACTGGTTAGGACTAGCGGGGAATATTACCAGTTCTTC. As protein: CASSLVRTSGEYYQFF.

V usage is TRBV28 and J usage is TRBJ2-7; perhaps TRBD2 as D (5 bases). Germline CDR1 and CDR2: MDHEN and SYDVKM. The CDR3 totals 14 residues. V lost 3 bases and J lost 0, with 9 bases in between. The CDR3 DNA sequence: TGTGCCAGCAGTTTTGAGGGTAGCTCCTACGAGCAGTACTTC. It is translated as CASSFEGSSYEQYF.

The chain couples TRBV11-1 to TRBJ2-1, with D perhaps matching TRBD2 (7 bases). The V end lost 2 bases, the J end lost 3 bases, and 8 bases lay between the germline ends. CDR1 SGHAT and CDR2 FQDESV come from the germline V gene (reference sequence). The CDR3 runs to 14 residues. The CDR3: CASSLRGGYNEQFF. In DNA, the CDR3 is TGTGCCAGCAGCTTAAGGGGGGGCTACAATGAGCAGTTCTTC.

The V gene is TRBV5-6, the J gene TRBJ2-1; 12 bases match TRBD2. The junction had 8 bases not matched to a gene; V was cut back by 4 bases and J by 3 bases. Germline values: CDR1 SGHDT, CDR2 YYEEEE. The CDR3 is 17 residues long. CDR3 sequence: CASSPGLAGLFYNEQFF. The CDR3 nucleotides are TGTGCCAGCAGCCCTGGACTAGCGGGACTATTCTACAATGAGCAGTTCTTC.

This clone was detected once. V and J are TRBV29-1 and TRBJ2-7, with unresolved D. V was pared by 6 bases and J by 0 bases, with 9 bases between. The CDR3 runs to 12 residues. Germline V gives CDR1 SQVTM, CDR2 ANQGSEA. CDR3 sequence: CSVSKSSYEQYF. CDR3 nucleotides: TGCAGCGTCTCGAAGAGCTCCTACGAGCAGTACTTC.

The gene calls are TRBV9 and TRBJ1-1, with 7 nucleotides matching TRBD1. The ends lost 0 bases at V and 1 base at J; junction bases unmatched: 12. CDR1 is SGDLS, CDR2 YYNGEE, per germline. CDR3 size: 18 residues. CDR3 sequence reads: CASSVAGTATLPNTEAFF. The DNA for the CDR3 is TGTGCCAGCAGCGTAGCGGGGACAGCTACCCTACCGAACACTGAAGCTTTCTTT.

The table lists this clone with a count of one. In DNA form, the CDR3 reads TGCGCCAGCAGCCAAGTTCCAGGGCGGCAGCCCCAGCATTTT. As protein: CASSQVPGRQPQHF. The chain uses TRBV4-1 and TRBJ1-5; D may be TRBD1 (5 bases). This CDR3 has 14 amino acids. From germline, CDR1 is MGHRA and CDR2 YSYEKL. V lost 1 base and J lost 7, with 11 bases in between.

The chain is built from TRBV29-1 and TRBJ1-1; 12 bases line up with TRBD1. The germline CDR1 and CDR2 sequences are SQVTM and ANQGSEA. This CDR3 region has 16 residues. V lost 5 bases and J lost 1; bases outside the gene matches: 8. This CDR3 reads CSVIPGQGAGNTEAFF. The DNA for the CDR3 is TGCAGCGTTATTCCGGGACAGGGGGCGGGGAACACTGAAGCTTTCTTT.

The chain uses TRBV4-2 and TRBJ2-1; D is perhaps TRBD2 (5 bases). Germline loops: CDR1 LGHNA, CDR2 YNFKEQ. V gave up 4 bases and J gave up 6 bases, with 10 bases separating them. CDR3 length equals 13 residues. CDR3 DNA sequence: TGTGCCAGCAGCCTCCTTCGGGGCAATGAGCAGTTCTTC. Translation gives CASSLLRGNEQFF.

V is TRBV7-2 and J is TRBJ2-1; the match to TRBD2 covers 7 bases. With V trimmed by 4 bases and J by 6 bases, 12 bases remained unmatched. Germline CDR1 SGHTA, CDR2 FQGNSA. The length of the CDR3 is 16 residues. CDR3: CASSSSLASGGNEQFF. In DNA, the CDR3 is TGTGCCAGCAGCTCCTCCCTGGCTAGCGGAGGCAATGAGCAGTTCTTC.

The rearrangement uses TRBV5-1 and TRBJ2-1; 8 bases are shared with TRBD2. J was trimmed by 9 bases and V by 6 bases; bases with no gene match: 14. Germline-derived CDR1 and CDR2 are SGHRS and YFSETQ. CDR3 length equals 15 residues. DNA of the CDR3: TGCGCCAGCAAGGAGGGAGCGGGAGAAGGTGGTGAGCAGTTCTTC. Translating gives CASKEGAGEGGEQFF.

The chain uses TRBV6-5 and TRBJ1-5; no definite D call. The V end was cut by 0 bases, the J end by 6 bases, with 15 bases between. Germline-derived CDR1 and CDR2 are MNHEY and SVGAGI. This CDR3 is 16 amino acids long. The CDR3 nucleotides read TGTGCCAGCAGTTACTCGGCCTCCGTTGGGAGTCAGCCCCAGCATTTT. This sequence encodes CASSYSASVGSQPQHF.

This clone has a handful of counts. The chain uses TRBV4-1 and TRBJ2-7, with 13 bases lining up with TRBD2. The germline gives CDR1 MGHRA, CDR2 YSYEKL. The V and J ends lost 0 bases and 5 bases, in that order; junction bases with no gene match: 4. The CDR3 has 16 residues. CDR3 DNA sequence: TGCGCCAGCAGCCAAGAGAGGACTAGCGGGAGCCACGAGCAGTACTTC. It specifies CASSQERTSGSHEQYF.

The CDR3 DNA reads TGTGCCAGCAGCTTTCTAGCGGGGTTCACCGGGGAGCTGTTTTTT. Protein product: CASSFLAGFTGELFF. V and J are TRBV7-2 and TRBJ2-2; 9 bases align to TRBD2. Germline CDR1 is SGHTA and CDR2 is FQGNSA. The V segment lost 3 bases and the J segment 4 bases; nucleotides outside the gene matches: 3. The length of the CDR3 is 15 residues.

J is TRBJ1-5 and V is TRBV6-6, with 7 bases lining up with TRBD1. With 2 bases clipped from V and 5 bases from J, the junction kept 6 bases outside the gene matches. This CDR3 region has 15 residues. Germline CDR1 MNHNY, CDR2 SVGAGI (reference sequence). CDR3 sequence reads: CASSYVGTEDQPQHF. DNA of the CDR3: TGTGCCAGCAGTTACGTTGGGACAGAGGATCAGCCCCAGCATTTT.

The chain links TRBV2 to TRBJ2-5, with a weak D call TRBD2 (7 bases). TRBJ2-7 matches the DNA end more closely, so the J call is doubtful. Germline CDR1 and CDR2: SNHLY and FYNNEI. The CDR3 is 13 amino acids. The CDR3 DNA sequence: TGTGCCAGCATAGGGGGGGGCTCCTACGAGCAGTACTTC. Its protein product is CASIGGGSYEQYF.

The V gene is TRBV21-1, the J gene TRBJ1-5; TRBD1, the D gene given by the table, was not confirmed from the DNA. TRBV21-1 is termed a pseudogene. The CDR3 totals 15 residues. Here the CDR3 DNA reads TGTGCCAGCATCCATCGCCGGGACACCAATCAGCCCCAGCATTTT. As protein: CASIHRRDTNQPQHF.

The table lists this clone with a few counts. The chain combines TRBV5-3 with TRBJ2-7; D not certain. TRBV5-3 has ORF status, its function being uncertain. V was trimmed by 2 bases and J by 5 bases, leaving 20 bases between them. The CDR3 contains 16 residues. CDR3 in DNA: TGTGCCAGAAGCTTCCACGACCGAGCGTTCCCCCACGAGCAGTACTTC. It translates to CARSFHDRAFPHEQYF.